Presented here are 25 T cell receptor beta chains from one specimen sequenced in a study of blood T cell repertoires in COVID-19. Clones were sequenced by immunoSEQ multiplex PCR, and TCRdb holds only the in-frame ones, with some missing. There are 200,000 or so clones in the sample; approximately 86% occur only once, and around 2.3% lies in the top ten. The specimen sequenced was peripheral blood. The receptor source for this set is a man aged 70 or older with active or convalescent COVID-19.

The gene calls are TRBV7-9 and TRBJ2-1, with 8 nucleotides matching TRBD2. The CDR3 is 17 residues long. Looked up from germline, CDR1 is SEHNR and CDR2 is FQNEAQ (reference sequence). With V trimmed by 5 bases and J by 3 bases, 12 bases remained unmatched. CDR3 amino acids: CASSPPRTSINYNEQFF. CDR3 bases: TGTGCCAGCAGCCCACCTCGGACTAGCATAAACTACAATGAGCAGTTCTTC.

CDR3 DNA sequence: TGTGCCAGCAGTCCATGGGGCGAGACCCAGTACTTC. Protein sequence: CASSPWGETQYF. V gene TRBV27 combines with J gene TRBJ2-5, with D possibly being TRBD1 (5 bases). V shed 5 bases and J shed 5 bases, with 9 bases lying between them. Germline lookup yields CDR1 MNHEY and CDR2 SMNVEV (reference sequence). This CDR3 has 12 amino acids.

The gene calls are TRBV7-2 and TRBJ1-2, with 9 bases matching TRBD1. This CDR3 comprises 16 residues. With V trimmed by 5 bases and J by 7 bases, 14 bases remained unmatched. Per the germline V gene, CDR1 is SGHTA and CDR2 is FQGNSA. As DNA, the CDR3 is TGTGCCAGCAGCCCACCCTCCGGGACAGGGATTGCTGGCTACACCTTC. Translation: CASSPPSGTGIAGYTF.

V gene TRBV5-1 combines with J gene TRBJ1-2; possibly TRBD1 for D (5 bases). Germline CDR1 reads SGHRS; CDR2 reads YFSETQ. V lost 7 bases and J 4 bases, leaving 17 bases between the germline ends. The CDR3 has 14 amino acids. The CDR3 here is CASGGGGGTYGYTF. The CDR3 nucleotides are TGCGCCAGCGGCGGCGGCGGAGGGACCTATGGCTACACCTTC.

The chain links TRBV30 to TRBJ1-2; the match to TRBD1 covers 7 bases. This CDR3 has 13 amino acids. Trimming removed 7 bases from V and 4 bases from J; junction bases left unmatched: 9. Per germline, CDR1 GTSNPN and CDR2 SVGIG (reference sequence). CDR3 sequence (DNA): TGTGCCTCGGCAGGGGGAAGGAGCTATGGCTACACCTTC. Translated, it gives CASAGGRSYGYTF.

V gene TRBV5-8 combines with J gene TRBJ2-5; 7 positions match TRBD1. The CDR3 loop spans 13 amino acids. Germline lookup yields CDR1 SGHTS and CDR2 YDEGEE. V shed 7 bases and J 2 bases; nucleotides not matched to a gene: 5. CDR3 sequence (DNA): TGTGCCAGCGGCAACAGGGGACAAGAGACCCAGTACTTC. It is translated as CASGNRGQETQYF.

This chain uses TRBV30 with TRBJ1-2; D might be TRBD1 (5 bases). The CDR3 length is 13 residues. The V gene's germline CDR1 is GTSNPN and CDR2 SVGIG (reference sequence). Trimming took off 3 bases at V and 0 bases at J, with 8 bases between the two ends. CDR3 amino acids: CAWSTGTNYGYTF. The CDR3 DNA sequence: TGTGCCTGGAGCACAGGAACTAACTATGGCTACACCTTC.

The genes are TRBV19 and TRBJ1-5; 8 bases fit TRBD1. The V segment lost 4 bases and the J segment 1 base; nucleotides outside the gene matches: 12. The germline V gene has CDR1 LNHDA and CDR2 SQIVND (reference sequence). This CDR3 comprises 18 residues. The CDR3 here is CASSNQEDRVRSNQPQHF. Here the CDR3 DNA reads TGTGCCAGTAGTAATCAGGAGGACAGGGTTAGGAGCAATCAGCCCCAGCATTTT.

The rearrangement uses TRBV11-2 and TRBJ2-5; maybe TRBD2 (6 bases). CDR1 is SGHAT, CDR2 FQNNGV, per germline. This CDR3 comprises 14 residues. V lost 6 bases to trimming and J lost 5 bases, with 16 bases between them. CDR3 in amino acids: CASRSGTSRETQYF. The CDR3 nucleotides read TGTGCCAGCAGATCCGGGACTTCGAGGGAGACCCAGTACTTC.

The rearrangement uses TRBV28 and TRBJ1-2, with TRBD1 identical over 7 bases. The V gene end was trimmed by 4 bases and the J gene end by 7 bases; junction bases not matched to a gene: 6. Germline V gene lookup returns CDR1 MDHEN and CDR2 SYDVKM. There are 13 residues in the CDR3. CDR3 region: CASSSHTGVGYTF. DNA for the CDR3: TGTGCCAGCAGTTCACATACAGGGGTTGGCTACACCTTC.

This clone turned up a few times. The gene calls are TRBV7-8 and TRBJ2-2, with unresolved D. The V and J ends lost 8 bases and 3 bases respectively, with 13 bases between them. The CDR3 consists of 14 residues. CDR1 is SGHVS and CDR2 is FQNEAQ in the germline V gene. The CDR3 is CASRRYTDTGELFF. DNA for the CDR3: TGTGCCAGCCGACGCTATACAGACACCGGGGAGCTGTTTTTT.

The V and J genes are TRBV3-1 (or the pseudogene TRBV3-2) and TRBJ2-5; 8 bases are shared with TRBD2. V trimming: 3 bases; J trimming: 8 bases; junction bases outside the gene matches: 14. Looked up from germline, CDR1 is LGHDT and CDR2 is YNNKEL (reference sequence). The CDR3 has 16 amino acids. The CDR3 DNA follows: TGTGCCAGCAGCCAGGCGGGTGTAGCGGGGAGGAGCACCCAGTACTTC. Encoded protein: CASSQAGVAGRSTQYF.

The V call is TRBV7-2, the J call TRBJ2-5; 7 bases map to TRBD1. Unmatched junction bases numbered 8, after V lost 5 bases and J lost 5 bases. This CDR3 region has 14 residues. The germline V gene encodes CDR1 SGHTA and CDR2 FQGNSA. CDR3 region: CASSSDRVGETQYF. CDR3 DNA sequence: TGTGCCAGCAGCAGTGACAGGGTGGGGGAGACCCAGTACTTC.

V is TRBV4-3 and J is TRBJ1-1, with 12 bases that match TRBD1. CDR3 length: 15 residues. V shed 0 bases, J shed 6 bases, and the junction held 2 bases outside the gene matches. CDR1 and CDR2 from the germline V gene are LGHNA and YSLEER. This CDR3 reads CASSQDGTGGSEAFF. As DNA, the CDR3 is TGCGCCAGCAGCCAAGATGGGACAGGGGGCTCTGAAGCTTTCTTT.

The V and J genes are TRBV6-5 and TRBJ1-5; possible D gene TRBD1, 6 bases. The germline gives CDR1 MNHEY, CDR2 SVGAGI. With 5 bases removed from V and 5 bases from J, the gap between germline ends came to 13 bases. CDR3 size: 14 residues. CDR3 residues: CASSPEQGYQPQHF. DNA of the CDR3: TGTGCCAGCAGTCCGGAACAGGGTTATCAGCCCCAGCATTTT.

The rearrangement uses TRBV2 and TRBJ2-7, with a possible D match to TRBD1 (6 bases). Germline V gene data show CDR1 as SNHLY and CDR2 as FYNNEI. The CDR3 contains 14 residues. Trimming stripped 8 bases from V and 0 bases from J, with 14 bases between. CDR3 sequence: CASFPGQASYEQYF. The CDR3 DNA sequence: TGTGCCAGCTTTCCGGGACAAGCCTCCTACGAGCAGTACTTC.

The gene calls are TRBV12-3 or TRBV12-4 and TRBJ2-1; TRBD1 aligns across 8 bases. This CDR3 has 13 residues. Germline trimming cut 1 base from V and 7 bases from J; bases unmatched to any gene: 0. CDR3 nucleotide sequence: TGTGCCAGCAGTTTAGGGACAGGGAATGAGCAGTTCTTC. The encoded protein is CASSLGTGNEQFF.

The chain links TRBV10-3 to TRBJ1-1; 12 bases are shared with TRBD1. Looked up from germline, CDR1 is ENHRY and CDR2 is SYGVKD. The V and J ends lost 0 bases and 11 bases, in that order; junction bases with no gene match: 10. The CDR3 loop spans 16 amino acids. For the CDR3, the DNA is TGTGCCATCAGTGAGTCGGGACAGGGGGCCTCACCGGTGGCTTTCTTT. It codes for CAISESGQGASPVAFF.

V and J are TRBV24-1 and TRBJ2-7, with D tentatively TRBD2 (5 bases). CDR3 size: 18 residues. Trimming shortened V by 2 bases and J by 1 base, and 20 bases separated the two germline ends. Germline V gives CDR1 KGHDR, CDR2 SFDVKD. The CDR3 DNA reads TGTGCCACCAGTGATTCCCTACCCGGTCCCGCGGGTTCCTACGAGCAGTACTTC. It translates to CATSDSLPGPAGSYEQYF.

The chain uses TRBV19 and TRBJ2-6, with 9 bases aligning to TRBD1. V shed 2 bases and J 2 bases; nucleotides not matched to a gene: 4. The CDR3 is made up of 17 amino acids. In germline, CDR1 is LNHDA, CDR2 SQIVND (reference sequence). Here the CDR3 DNA reads TGTGCCAGTAGTATATTGGGACAGGGAACTGGGGCCAACGTCCTGACTTTC. It yields the protein CASSILGQGTGANVLTF.

This chain links TRBV6-2 or TRBV6-3 with TRBJ2-1; 8 nucleotides line up with TRBD2. V trimming: 1 base; J trimming: 4 bases; junction bases outside the gene matches: 3. The CDR3 runs to 15 residues. Germline values: CDR1 MNHEY, CDR2 SVGEGT. CDR3 bases: TGTGCCAGCAGTTACTTAGCGGGGACTTACAATGAGCAGTTCTTC. As protein: CASSYLAGTYNEQFF.

The rearrangement joins TRBV11-2 to TRBJ1-1, with D possibly being TRBD1 (6 bases). Deletions cut 4 bases from V and 0 bases from J, with 12 bases between. Germline V CDR1 and CDR2: SGHAT, FQNNGV. This CDR3 is built from 15 residues. CDR3 sequence: CASSSHWTVNTEAFF. CDR3 bases: TGTGCCAGCAGCTCCCATTGGACAGTGAACACTGAAGCTTTCTTT.

The chain employs TRBV7-2 and TRBJ2-7, with a weak D call TRBD2 (5 bases). Between the trimmed V and J ends, which lost 4 bases and 2 bases, there was a span of 9 bases. This CDR3 is built from 13 residues. Germline CDR1 reads SGHTA; CDR2 reads FQGNSA. The CDR3 is CASSSGAAYEQYF. The CDR3 bases are TGTGCCAGCAGCTCCGGAGCGGCCTACGAGCAGTACTTC.

The gene calls are TRBV11-2 and TRBJ2-3; TRBD2 is a possible D gene (5 bases). V was cut by 5 bases and J by 3 bases, with 9 bases left in between. This CDR3 spans 13 amino acids. Germline CDR1 reads SGHAT; CDR2 reads FQNNGV. The CDR3 sequence: CASSPLGTDTQYF. The CDR3 DNA is TGTGCCAGCAGCCCACTAGGGACAGATACGCAGTATTTT.

The chain carries TRBV2 and TRBJ2-7, with D uncertain. Germline V gene data show CDR1 as SNHLY and CDR2 as FYNNEI. The CDR3 has 12 residues. Trimming removed 2 bases from V and 5 bases from J, with 7 bases in between. The CDR3 nucleotides are TGTGCCAGCAGTGAAACTAACCACGAGCAGTACTTC. Residues: CASSETNHEQYF.